This T cell receptor (beta chain) appears in the sequencing data of a study of cytomegalovirus exposure and HLA in healthy donors (dated by TCRdb to the late 2010s). In terms of the full investigation: In an earlier analysis of 450 to 750 of the donors, under 300 Gb of sequence data and 95 million to 130 million unique TCR beta sequences from roughly 200 million T cells were reported. The number of typed donors differed by locus: about 629-640 for A, B, C, DRB1 and DQB1; roughly 510 for DQA1; 606 for DPA1; and 400 to 480 for DPB1. About 320 gigabases of sequencing data and approximately 85 million unique TCR sequences were included in an early release covering 550 to 650 HLA-typed donors. All discovery cohort repertoires had been generated using a single sequencing platform. Five DR-DQ haplotypes were treated as single units for association and clustering because of strong linkage in the cohort. The study aimed to test whether cataloging public T cell receptors could reveal signatures of past pathogen exposure. HLA typing covered class I and class II loci at four-digit resolution. In addition to the first cohort of approximately 650 subjects, a separate validation cohort of approximately 130 different subjects was used. Donor age, sex, ethnicity and CMV serostatus were compiled alongside the repertoire data. Of the 300 to 500 genotyped donors, roughly 76% were placed in the genetic ancestry cluster associated with self-reported Caucasian donors. A later analysis re-analyzed previously published TCR beta repertoires from approximately 670 donors and added high-resolution HLA genotyping to study TCR occurrence patterns. Among about 390 genotyped donors of the cohort, an average of about 240,000 unique TCR beta nucleotide sequences were sequenced per donor, around 18% of them non-productive. The T cell repertoires of some 700 subjects were profiled by immunosequencing and related to cytomegalovirus serostatus. In the later analysis, no new phenotypic data were used to find candidate immune exposures; instead, reliance was placed on TCR beta sequences and their occurrence across donors. To predict cytomegalovirus infection status, the study combined high-throughput TCR immunosequencing, statistical association of individual TCRs with disease status, and machine learning. Genome-wide SNP genotypes for about 55% of the 666 donors were used in a later genetic analysis, which treated that subset as a discovery cohort. In an earlier analysis of roughly 600 of the donors, high-throughput TCR beta sequencing was used to judge whether each TCR beta V gene segment behaved as functional or pseudogenic.

As to this clone: There is no known antigen for this receptor.

The cohort comprised several hundred healthy bone marrow donors. At the time of sampling, every cohort member was nominally healthy, though immune exposures that went unrecorded were likely present. The donor tested CMV seronegative and was one of the 352 seronegative cohort members. Every donor gave a peripheral blood sample, and the peripheral blood mononuclear cells from that sample were used for TCR beta sequencing. Genomic DNA extraction from the blood cell samples was performed with the Qiagen DNeasy Blood Extraction Kit. Libraries were built with the immunoSEQ multiplex PCR assay. For the multiplex PCR, a mixture combining 60 forward primers for TCR Vbeta segments and 13 reverse primers for TCR Jbeta segments was used. A multiplex PCR assay on genomic DNA amplified the CDR3 region of rearranged TCR beta genes. Amplified TCR beta libraries were sequenced as 87-base-pair reads on the Illumina HiSeq System. The authors' pipeline ran thus. Across the 670 or so repertoires, a later analysis counted tens of millions of unique TCR beta chains, approximately 12 million of which were shared by at least two donors. Raw reads were error-corrected and collapsed into unique sequences with a nearest-neighbor algorithm that merged closely related sequences to remove PCR and sequencing errors. Alignment of CDR3 sequences to IMGT reference sequences was used to assign V, D and J gene segments. Each retained sequence needed at least a six-nucleotide match to both a V gene segment and a J gene segment. Rearrangements were classified as productive when the CDR3 lacked stop codons and remained in frame with V and J, and all other rearrangements were classified as non-productive. Following IMGT convention, CDR3 was defined as the stretch from the second conserved V-encoded cysteine to the conserved J-encoded phenylalanine. In an earlier analysis of more than 550 of the donors, sequences lacking an unambiguous match to a single V gene segment were excluded. In an earlier analysis of 587 of the donors, V segments were called functional above 56.7% productive rearrangements and were called segregating when the between-donor standard deviation exceeded 5%. A statistical classification framework was built for diagnosing cytomegalovirus status from the catalog of TCR beta chain sequences. In a later analysis, TCR nucleotide sequences were compared against IMGT/GENE-DB human TR gene sequences so that V and J genes could be assigned. Using the TCRdist pipeline, a later analysis assigned CDR3 sequences along with most-parsimonious VDJ recombination scenarios. A later analysis defined each TCR beta chain by its CDR3 amino acid sequence plus V-gene family, and excluded reads lacking a unique V-gene family. A later analysis removed roughly 590 highly shared, low-generation-probability nucleotide sequences to deal with suspected cross-contamination and a sequencing artifact. In a later analysis, a clonal expansion index for each public chain was calculated from normalized within-repertoire ranks of inferred template counts. A later analysis computed generation probabilities with a VDJ recombination model fitted to out-of-frame rearrangements, and checked the results against IGoR. In a later analysis, hypergeometric tests were used to score TCR-TCR, TCR-HLA and TCR-CMV co-occurrence, with a repertoire-size bias correction applied to TCR pairs. A later analysis estimated false discovery rates by permuting HLA or CMV assignments 20 times. In a later analysis, co-occurring TCRs were grouped using DBSCAN, and TCRdist sequence similarity was added for clustering within HLA-allele-positive subsets. For co-occurrence clustering, repertoires with fewer than 30,000 or more than 120,000 public chains were excluded, along with four to six repertoires with anomalous nucleotide sharing. In its TCRdb copy, this immuneACCESS table keeps in-frame sequences only and misses some clones. Where compared with another copy, unresolved V genes explain less than half of these, and the others have no known cause. V and J calls and clone size come straight from that table; D and trimming were deduced from the DNA. This sample's listing comprises 200,000 or so clones. Roughly 0.74% of the sample lies in the top ten.

The paper as a whole reports these results and caveats: In a later analysis, several top co-occurrence clusters were reported to appear linked to parvovirus B19, influenza, CMV and Epstein-Barr virus. Only TCR beta chains were sequenced in this cohort, and the absence of alpha or paired-chain data limited detectable features. A group of highly shared sequence variants was considered likely to be a technical artifact of the sequencing pipeline. For the cohort, immune exposure information was limited to CMV serostatus. Assigning TCR associations to individual alleles was difficult when HLA alleles, especially DR and DQ, strongly co-occurred. HLA typing was unavailable for some donors at each locus, so association tests used only the typed subset. Most TCR sequences were observed very rarely across donors, whereas some public TCRs were present in many individuals. A later analysis found that TCR association rates varied across HLA loci, with DRB1 alleles showing the most associated TCRs and HLA-C alleles the fewest. Broadly in line with IMGT annotations, most TCR beta V segments showed up in productive rearrangements about 87% or about 30% of the time in an earlier analysis of about 500 of the donors. According to the authors, the approach could potentially be generalized to other disease states and immunological phenotypes. In a later analysis, some 17,000 TCR beta sequences were associated with specific HLA alleles at a false discovery rate of 0.05. Cytomegalovirus status was reported to be diagnosed by the classifier with high specificity and sensitivity in both the original and validation cohorts. A further reported finding was that TCR beta sequences accurately predicted the HLA-A and HLA-B alleles for most subjects in the first cohort. Because the 87-base-pair reads could not distinguish some IMGT-functional V segments, including TRBV6-2 and TRBV6-3, those segments were excluded. Linkage disequilibrium might explain the correlated functional status among segregating V segments, but an unknown experimental factor could not be ruled out. The presence/absence analyses assumed that sequencing depth was roughly uniform across donors, and that assumption may not be true. The study listed 170 or so TCR beta chains as associated with cytomegalovirus. In a later genetic analysis, a missense DCLRE1C variant was associated with V-gene and J-gene trimming of TCR beta chains, and the association was replicated in an independent cohort. According to a later analysis, most CMV-associated TCR beta chains appeared to be HLA-restricted, and the HLA associations seemed to be driven largely by CMV exposure. A later genetic analysis reported fewer N-insertions in productive TCRs among donors in an Asian-associated ancestry cluster than the roughly 620-donor mean. In a later analysis, HLA-associated TCR beta chains were found to be more clonally expanded and to have lower generation probabilities than equally common non-associated chains. Three of the identified cytomegalovirus-associated TCR beta chains were confirmed in vitro to be specific for cytomegalovirus antigens. Because counts were too low, approximately 15 rarely observed V segments, including chromosome 9 orphons, were excluded from the earlier analysis of some 590 of the donors.

V loses 2 bases of germline sequence and J loses 3 bases, and the interval between the two ends is 11 bases. The CDR3 contains 15 residues, cysteine and phenylalanine counted. The entry retains the CDR3 DNA only, 45 bases that are in frame from base 1. In the germline V gene, CDR1 corresponds to SGHDN and CDR2 to FVKESK. The receptor's source is a boy between 10 and 17 years old in good health and CMV-seronegative. Sequencing was performed on PBMCs. Recombination linked TRBV14 to TRBJ2-1; the D gene is unclear. The nucleotide sequence reads as follows: TGTGCCAGCAGCCAAACGACGAGGAACTACAATGAGCAGTTCTTC. The translation is CASSQTTRNYNEQFF.